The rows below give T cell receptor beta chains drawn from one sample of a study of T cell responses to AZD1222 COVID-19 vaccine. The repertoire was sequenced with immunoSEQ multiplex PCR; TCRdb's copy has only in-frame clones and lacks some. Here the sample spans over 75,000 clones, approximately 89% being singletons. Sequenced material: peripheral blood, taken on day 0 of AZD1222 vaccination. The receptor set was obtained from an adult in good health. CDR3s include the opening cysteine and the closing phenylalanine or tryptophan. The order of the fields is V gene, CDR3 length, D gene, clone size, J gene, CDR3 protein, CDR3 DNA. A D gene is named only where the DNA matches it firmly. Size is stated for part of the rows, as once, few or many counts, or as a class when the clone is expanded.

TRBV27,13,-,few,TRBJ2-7,CASSLAGAGEQYF,TGTGCCAGCAGTTTAGCAGGGGCCGGGGAGCAGTACTTC
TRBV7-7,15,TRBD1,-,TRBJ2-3,CASSPTQGATDTQYF,TGTGCCAGCAGCCCTACCCAGGGGGCAACAGATACGCAGTATTTT
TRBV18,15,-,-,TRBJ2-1,CASSPWGTSYNEQFF,TGTGCCAGCTCACCATGGGGAACTAGCTACAATGAGCAGTTCTTC
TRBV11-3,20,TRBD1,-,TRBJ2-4,CASSLDLPGDRNLAKNIQYF,TGTGCCAGCAGCTTAGATCTGCCGGGGGACAGGAACCTAGCCAAAAACATTCAGTACTTC
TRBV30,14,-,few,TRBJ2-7,CAWSVPGPVYEQYF,TGTGCCTGGAGTGTACCGGGACCTGTCTACGAGCAGTACTTC
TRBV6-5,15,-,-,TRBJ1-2,CASSYSGRNNYGYTF,TGTGCCAGCAGTTACTCGGGCAGGAACAACTATGGCTACACCTTC
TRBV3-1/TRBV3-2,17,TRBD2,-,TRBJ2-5,CASSDPTSGGPQETQYF,TGTGCCAGCAGCGACCCAACTAGCGGGGGACCACAAGAGACCCAGTACTTC
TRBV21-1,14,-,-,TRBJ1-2,CASSKTEANYGYTF,TGTGCCAGCAGCAAAACCGAAGCTAACTATGGCTACACCTTC
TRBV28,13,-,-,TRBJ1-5,CAIRRVANQPQHF,TGTGCCATCCGGAGGGTGGCCAATCAGCCCCAGCATTTT
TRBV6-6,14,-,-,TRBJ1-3,CASSDSSSGNTIYF,TGTGCCAGCAGCGACTCAAGCTCTGGAAACACCATATATTTT
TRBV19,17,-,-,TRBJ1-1,CASSIRGVRGEVSEAFF,TGTGCCAGTAGTATAAGGGGCGTTCGGGGCGAGGTGTCTGAAGCTTTCTTT
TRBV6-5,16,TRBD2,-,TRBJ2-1,CASSYTRTSGGDEQFF,TGTGCCAGCAGTTACACGAGGACTAGCGGGGGGGATGAGCAGTTCTTC
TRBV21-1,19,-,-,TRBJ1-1,CARGGDTEKTGGLNTEAFF,TGTGCCAGAGGGGGGGACACAGAAAAAACAGGGGGACTGAACACTGAAGCTTTCTTT
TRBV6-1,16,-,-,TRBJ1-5,CASSDLNTYSNQPQHF,TGTGCCAGCAGTGATCTTAACACCTATAGCAATCAGCCCCAGCATTTT
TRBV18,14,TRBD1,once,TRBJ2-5,CASSPGTGRETQYF,TGTGCCAGCTCACCCGGGACAGGTCGAGAGACCCAGTACTTC
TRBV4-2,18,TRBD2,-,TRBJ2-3,CASSQGRLAGANTDTQYF,TGTGCCAGCAGCCAAGGCCGTCTCGCGGGAGCAAATACAGATACGCAGTATTTT
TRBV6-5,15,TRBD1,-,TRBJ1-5,CASITGQGGNQPQHF,TGTGCCAGCATTACAGGACAGGGCGGCAATCAGCCCCAGCATTTT
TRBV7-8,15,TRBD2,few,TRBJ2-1,CASSLSGRGWNEQFF,TGTGCCAGCAGCTTAAGCGGGAGGGGGTGGAATGAGCAGTTCTTC
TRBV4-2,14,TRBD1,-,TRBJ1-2,CASSSGQGSYGYTF,TGTGCCAGCAGCTCTGGACAGGGAAGCTATGGCTACACCTTC